This T cell receptor (beta chain) was captured by sequencing in a study of response to subunit inactivated influenza vaccine. TCRdb re-called the RT-PCR reads with MiXCR, one entry per CDR3 protein. The sample has a few hundred thousand distinct CDR3 sequences; 10% to 12% are singletons. The CDR3 runs to 16 residues. V was cut by 4 bases and J by 2 bases, with 15 bases left in between. Germline loops: CDR1 SEHNR, CDR2 FQNEAQ (reference sequence). The data also belong to a second study, concerning T cells expressing NK-cell markers. That paper notes: UMIs accompanied the 5'RACE template switching by which TCR beta cDNA was made.

The rearrangement uses TRBV7-9 and TRBJ2-1; tentatively, D is TRBD2 (6 bases). The sequence was collected from a man over 45 who received an inactivated influenza vaccine. The sample consisted of PBMCs from blood, taken on the day of vaccination. The CDR3 region has the DNA TGTGCCAGCAGCTGGCAGCTATCGGGAGCCTACAATGAGCAGTTCTTC. Amino acids: CASSWQLSGAYNEQFF.